A single sample is the source of the 2 T cell receptor beta chains below, sequenced in a study of PD-1 blockade in mismatch repair-deficient tumors. Produced via immunoSEQ multiplex PCR; TCRdb's table is partial and in-frame only. In the table there are approximately 100,000 clones, 82% of which are singletons. Specimen: peripheral blood, collected approximately 8 months after starting pembrolizumab. These receptors were taken from an adult with mismatch repair-deficient cancer.

This clone appeared once. The gene calls are TRBV29-1 and TRBJ1-1; 9 nucleotides agree with TRBD1. V shed 5 bases, J shed 0 bases, and the junction held 7 bases outside the gene matches. This CDR3 is built from 15 residues. The V gene's germline CDR1 is SQVTM and CDR2 ANQGSEA. This chain's CDR3 is CSVQRTGELNTEAFF. DNA for the CDR3: TGCAGCGTTCAAAGGACAGGGGAGTTGAACACTGAAGCTTTCTTT.

The chain has TRBV10-3 and TRBJ2-1; a possible D gene is TRBD2 (6 bases). The V end was cut by 10 bases, the J end by 6 bases, with 28 bases between. The CDR3 loop spans 17 amino acids. Per germline, CDR1 ENHRY and CDR2 SYGVKD. The CDR3 spells CASLGFGSGGNVNEQFF. Written as DNA, the CDR3 is TGTGCCAGTCTGGGTTTTGGGTCGGGCGGGAACGTCAATGAGCAGTTCTTC.